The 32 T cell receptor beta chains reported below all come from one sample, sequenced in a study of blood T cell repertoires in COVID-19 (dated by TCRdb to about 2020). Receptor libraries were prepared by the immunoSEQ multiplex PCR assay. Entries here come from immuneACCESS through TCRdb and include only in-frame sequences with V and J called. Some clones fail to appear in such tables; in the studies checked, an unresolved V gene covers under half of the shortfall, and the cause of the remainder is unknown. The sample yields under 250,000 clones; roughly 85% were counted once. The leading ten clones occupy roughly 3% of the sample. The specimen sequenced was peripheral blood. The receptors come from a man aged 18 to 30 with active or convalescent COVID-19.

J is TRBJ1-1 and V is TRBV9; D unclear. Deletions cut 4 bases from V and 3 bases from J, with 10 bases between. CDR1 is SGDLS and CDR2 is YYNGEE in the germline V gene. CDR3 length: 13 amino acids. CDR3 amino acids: CASSPFPDTEAFF. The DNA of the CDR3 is TGTGCCAGCAGCCCCTTTCCGGACACTGAAGCTTTCTTT.

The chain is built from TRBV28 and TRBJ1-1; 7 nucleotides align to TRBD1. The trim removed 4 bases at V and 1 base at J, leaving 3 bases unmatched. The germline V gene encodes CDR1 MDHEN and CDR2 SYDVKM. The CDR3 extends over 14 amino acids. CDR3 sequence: CASSYQGGNTEAFF. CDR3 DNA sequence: TGTGCCAGCAGTTACCAGGGGGGGAACACTGAAGCTTTCTTT.

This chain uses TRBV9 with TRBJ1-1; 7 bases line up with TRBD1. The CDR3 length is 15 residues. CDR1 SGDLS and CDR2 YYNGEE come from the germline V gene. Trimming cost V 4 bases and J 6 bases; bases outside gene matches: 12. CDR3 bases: TGTGCCAGCAGCTCGCAGACAGGGTCGGAACCTGAAGCTTTCTTT. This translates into CASSSQTGSEPEAFF.

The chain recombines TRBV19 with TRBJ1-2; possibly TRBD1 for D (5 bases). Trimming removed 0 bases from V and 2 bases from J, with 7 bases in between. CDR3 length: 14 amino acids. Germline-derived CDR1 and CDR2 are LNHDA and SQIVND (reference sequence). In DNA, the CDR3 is TGTGCCAGTAGTATAGACGACAGCAACTATGGCTACACCTTC. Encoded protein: CASSIDDSNYGYTF. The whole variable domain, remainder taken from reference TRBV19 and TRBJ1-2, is DGGITQSPKYLFRKEGQNVTLSCEQNLNHDAMYWYRQDPGQGLRLIYYSQIVNDFQKGDIAEGYSVSREKKESFPLTVTSAQKNPTAFYLCASSIDDSNYGYTFGSGTRLTVV.

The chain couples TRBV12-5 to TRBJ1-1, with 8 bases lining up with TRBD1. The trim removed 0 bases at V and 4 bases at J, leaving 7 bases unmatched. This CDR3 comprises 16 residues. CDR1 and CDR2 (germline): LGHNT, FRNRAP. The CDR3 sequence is CASGLVQGVVGTEAFF. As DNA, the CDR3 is TGTGCTAGTGGTTTGGTACAGGGGGTGGTGGGCACTGAAGCTTTCTTT.

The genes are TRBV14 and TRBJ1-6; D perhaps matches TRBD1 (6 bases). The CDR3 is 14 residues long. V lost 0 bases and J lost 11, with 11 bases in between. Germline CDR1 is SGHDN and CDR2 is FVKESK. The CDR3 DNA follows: TGTGCCAGCAGCCAAGATCCCGGACAGCCACCCCTCCACTTT. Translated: CASSQDPGQPPLHF.

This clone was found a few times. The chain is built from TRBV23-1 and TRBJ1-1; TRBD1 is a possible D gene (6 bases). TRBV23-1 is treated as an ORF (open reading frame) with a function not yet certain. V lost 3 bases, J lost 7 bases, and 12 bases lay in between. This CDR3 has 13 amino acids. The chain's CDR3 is CASSHGTKVEAFF. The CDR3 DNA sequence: TGCGCCAGCAGTCATGGGACAAAGGTTGAAGCTTTCTTT.

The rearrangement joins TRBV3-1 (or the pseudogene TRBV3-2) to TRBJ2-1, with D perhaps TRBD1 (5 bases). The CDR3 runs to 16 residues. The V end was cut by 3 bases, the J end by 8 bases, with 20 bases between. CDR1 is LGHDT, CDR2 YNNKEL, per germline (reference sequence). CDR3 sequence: CASSHLGVKRGDEQFF. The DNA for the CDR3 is TGTGCCAGCAGCCACCTCGGCGTTAAAAGGGGTGATGAGCAGTTCTTC.

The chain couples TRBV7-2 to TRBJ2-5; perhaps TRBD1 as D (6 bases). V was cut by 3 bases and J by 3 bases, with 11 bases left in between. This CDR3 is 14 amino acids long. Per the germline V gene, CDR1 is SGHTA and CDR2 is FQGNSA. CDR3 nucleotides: TGTGCCAGCAGCTTGGACAGAAGAAAAGAGACCCAGTACTTC. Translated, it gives CASSLDRRKETQYF.

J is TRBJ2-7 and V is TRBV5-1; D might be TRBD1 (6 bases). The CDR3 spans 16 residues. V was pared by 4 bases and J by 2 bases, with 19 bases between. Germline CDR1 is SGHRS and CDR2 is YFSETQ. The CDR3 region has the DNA TGCGCCAGCAGCCAACCTTCCGGGACAACTACCTACGAGCAGTACTTC. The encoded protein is CASSQPSGTTTYEQYF.

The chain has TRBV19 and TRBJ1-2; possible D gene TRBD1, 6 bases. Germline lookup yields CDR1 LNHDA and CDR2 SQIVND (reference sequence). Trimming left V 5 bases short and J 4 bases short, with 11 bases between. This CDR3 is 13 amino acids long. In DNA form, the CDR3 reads TGTGCCAGTAGTTTTGAGGACAGCTATGGCTACACCTTC. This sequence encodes CASSFEDSYGYTF.

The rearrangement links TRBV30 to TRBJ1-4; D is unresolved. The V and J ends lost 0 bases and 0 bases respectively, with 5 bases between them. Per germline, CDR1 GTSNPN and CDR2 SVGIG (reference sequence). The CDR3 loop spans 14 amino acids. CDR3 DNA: TGTGCCTGGAGTGTTTATGCAACTAATGAAAAACTGTTTTTT. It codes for CAWSVYATNEKLFF.

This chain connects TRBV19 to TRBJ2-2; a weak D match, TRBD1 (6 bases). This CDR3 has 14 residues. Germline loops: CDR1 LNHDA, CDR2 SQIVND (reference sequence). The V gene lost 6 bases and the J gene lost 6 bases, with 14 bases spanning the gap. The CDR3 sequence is CASSEQGLAGELFF. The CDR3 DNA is TGTGCCAGTAGCGAACAGGGATTGGCCGGGGAGCTGTTTTTT.

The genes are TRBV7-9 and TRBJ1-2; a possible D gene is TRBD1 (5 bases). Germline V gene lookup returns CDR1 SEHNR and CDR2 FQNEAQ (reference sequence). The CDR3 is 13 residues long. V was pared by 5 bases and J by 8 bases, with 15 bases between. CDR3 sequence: CASSAGTTEGYTF. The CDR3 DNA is TGTGCCAGCAGCGCGGGGACGACGGAAGGCTACACCTTC.

For the CDR3, the DNA is TGTGCCAGCAGCCAACTAGCGGGAGTAGGAGCCGGGGAGCTGTTTTTT. It translates to CASSQLAGVGAGELFF. The chain is built from TRBV27 and TRBJ2-2; TRBD2 agrees at 11 bases. The CDR3 is made up of 16 amino acids. In germline, CDR1 is MNHEY, CDR2 SMNVEV (reference sequence). With V trimmed by 6 bases and J by 6 bases, 9 bases remained unmatched.

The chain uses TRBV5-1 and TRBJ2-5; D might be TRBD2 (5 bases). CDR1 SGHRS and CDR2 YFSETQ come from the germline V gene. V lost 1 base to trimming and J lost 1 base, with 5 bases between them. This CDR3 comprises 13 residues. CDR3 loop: CASSLRGQETQYF. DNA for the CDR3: TGCGCCAGCAGCTTGCGGGGCCAAGAGACCCAGTACTTC. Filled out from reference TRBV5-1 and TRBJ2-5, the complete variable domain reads KAGVTQTPRYLIKTRGQQVTLSCSPISGHRSVSWYQQTPGQGLQFLFEYFSETQRNKGNFPGRFSGRQFSNSRSEMNVSTLELGDSALYLCASSLRGQETQYFGPGTRLLVL.

CDR3 sequence reads: CASSSSALAGLNTEAFF. The CDR3 nucleotides read TGTGCCAGCAGTTCCTCGGCGCTGGCAGGATTGAACACTGAAGCTTTCTTT. The chain carries TRBV5-6 and TRBJ1-1; the D is unclear. The CDR3 length is 17 residues. Germline CDR1 reads SGHDT; CDR2 reads YYEEEE. V dropped 5 bases and J dropped 0 bases, with 20 bases sitting between them.

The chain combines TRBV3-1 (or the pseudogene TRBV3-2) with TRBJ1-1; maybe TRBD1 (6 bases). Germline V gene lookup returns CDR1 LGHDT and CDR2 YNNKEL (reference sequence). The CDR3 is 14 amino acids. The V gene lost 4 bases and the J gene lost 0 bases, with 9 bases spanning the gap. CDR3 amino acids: CASSPGQLNTEAFF. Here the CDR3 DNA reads TGTGCCAGCAGCCCGGGACAATTGAACACTGAAGCTTTCTTT.

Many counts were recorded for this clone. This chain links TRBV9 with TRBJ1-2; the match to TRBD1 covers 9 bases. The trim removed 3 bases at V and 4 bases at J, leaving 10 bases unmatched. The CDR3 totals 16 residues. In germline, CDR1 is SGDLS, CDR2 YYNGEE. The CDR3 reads CASSAHRDRVVYGYTF. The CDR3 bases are TGTGCCAGCAGCGCCCACCGGGACAGGGTCGTCTATGGCTACACCTTC. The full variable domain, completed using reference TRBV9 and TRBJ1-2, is DSGVTQTPKHLITATGQRVTLRCSPRSGDLSVYWYQQSLDQGLQFLIQYYNGEERAKGNILERFSAQQFPDLHSELNLSSLELGDSALYFCASSAHRDRVVYGYTFGSGTRLTVV.

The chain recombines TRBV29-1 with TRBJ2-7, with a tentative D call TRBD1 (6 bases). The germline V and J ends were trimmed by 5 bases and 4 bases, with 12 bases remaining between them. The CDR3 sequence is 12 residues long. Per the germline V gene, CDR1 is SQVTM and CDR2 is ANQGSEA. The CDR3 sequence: CSVKQGWYEQYF. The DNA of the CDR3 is TGCAGCGTTAAACAGGGTTGGTACGAGCAGTACTTC.

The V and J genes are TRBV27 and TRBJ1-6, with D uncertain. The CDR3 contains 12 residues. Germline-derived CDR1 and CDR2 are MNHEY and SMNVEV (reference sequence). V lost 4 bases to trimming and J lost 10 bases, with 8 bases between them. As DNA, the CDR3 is TGTGCCAGCAGTTCGGCGGGGTCACCCCTCCACTTT. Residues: CASSSAGSPLHF.

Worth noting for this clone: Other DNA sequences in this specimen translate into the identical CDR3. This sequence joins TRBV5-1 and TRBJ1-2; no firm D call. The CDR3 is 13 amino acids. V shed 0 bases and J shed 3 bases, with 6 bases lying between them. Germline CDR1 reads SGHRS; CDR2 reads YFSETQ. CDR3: CASSLAGDYGYTF. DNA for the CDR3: TGCGCCAGCAGCTTGGCCGGGGACTATGGCTACACCTTC.

CDR3 sequence reads: CATDDSLNTEAFF. CDR3 coding DNA: TGTGCCACCGATGACTCTTTGAACACTGAAGCTTTCTTT. The chain links TRBV28 to TRBJ1-1; D unclear. Trimming left V 10 bases short and J 0 bases short, with 12 bases between. Per the germline V gene, CDR1 is MDHEN and CDR2 is SYDVKM. CDR3 length: 13 residues.

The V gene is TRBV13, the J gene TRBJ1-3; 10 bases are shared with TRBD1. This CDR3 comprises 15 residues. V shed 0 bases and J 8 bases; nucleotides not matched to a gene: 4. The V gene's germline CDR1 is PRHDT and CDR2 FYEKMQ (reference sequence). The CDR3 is CASSLGSTGGYTIYF. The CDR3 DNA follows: TGTGCCAGCAGCTTAGGCTCGACAGGGGGCTACACCATATATTTT.

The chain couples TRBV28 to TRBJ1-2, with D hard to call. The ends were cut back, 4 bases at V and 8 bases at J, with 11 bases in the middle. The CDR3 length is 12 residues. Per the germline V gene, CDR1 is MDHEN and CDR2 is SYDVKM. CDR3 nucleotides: TGTGCCAGCAGTTCGAGCGTGAGGGGCTACACCTTC. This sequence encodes CASSSSVRGYTF.

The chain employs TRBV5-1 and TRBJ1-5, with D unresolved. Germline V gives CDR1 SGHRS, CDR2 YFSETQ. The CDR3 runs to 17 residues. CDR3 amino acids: CVNPGGFREYSNQPQHF. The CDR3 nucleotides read TGCGTTAACCCGGGAGGGTTTAGGGAATATAGCAATCAGCCCCAGCATTTT.

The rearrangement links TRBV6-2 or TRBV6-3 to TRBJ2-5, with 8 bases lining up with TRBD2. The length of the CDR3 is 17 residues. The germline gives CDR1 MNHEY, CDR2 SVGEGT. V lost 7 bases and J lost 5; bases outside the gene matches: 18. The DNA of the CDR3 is TGTGCCAGCACCCCAGGGAGACTAGCGCACTTGTTGGAGACCCAGTACTTC. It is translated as CASTPGRLAHLLETQYF.

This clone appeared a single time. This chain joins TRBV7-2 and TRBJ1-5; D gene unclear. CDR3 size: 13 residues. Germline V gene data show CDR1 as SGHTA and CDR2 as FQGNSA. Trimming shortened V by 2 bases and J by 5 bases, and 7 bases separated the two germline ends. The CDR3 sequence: CASSLSVDQPQHF. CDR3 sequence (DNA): TGTGCCAGCAGCTTATCAGTTGATCAGCCCCAGCATTTT.

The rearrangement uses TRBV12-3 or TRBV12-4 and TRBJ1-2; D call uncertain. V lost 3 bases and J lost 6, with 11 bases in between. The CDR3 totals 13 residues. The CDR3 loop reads CASSFAGRDGYTF. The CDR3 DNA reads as TGTGCCAGCAGTTTCGCGGGGAGGGATGGCTACACCTTC.

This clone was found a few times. The CDR3 loop reads CASSQVFQGLGGELFF. The DNA for the CDR3 is TGCGCCAGCAGCCAAGTTTTCCAGGGATTAGGAGGGGAGCTGTTTTTT. This chain connects TRBV4-3 to TRBJ2-2, with D possibly TRBD1 on 5 matching bases. This CDR3 has 16 amino acids. CDR1 and CDR2 from the germline V gene are LGHNA and YSLEER. V was pared by 1 base and J by 8 bases, with 17 bases between.

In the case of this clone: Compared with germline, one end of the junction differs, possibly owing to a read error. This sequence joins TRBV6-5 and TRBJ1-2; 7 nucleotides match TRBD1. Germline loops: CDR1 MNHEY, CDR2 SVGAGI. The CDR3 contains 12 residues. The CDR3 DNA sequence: TGTGCCAGCAGTTACCGGGACAGCCCCCTTCACTTC. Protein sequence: CASSYRDSPLHF.

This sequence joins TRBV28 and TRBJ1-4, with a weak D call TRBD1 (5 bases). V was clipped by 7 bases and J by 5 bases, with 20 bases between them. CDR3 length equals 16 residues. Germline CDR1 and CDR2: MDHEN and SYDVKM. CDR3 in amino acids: CASTLPGGQGNEKLFF. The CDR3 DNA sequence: TGTGCCAGCACTCTACCAGGCGGACAAGGAAATGAAAAACTGTTTTTT.